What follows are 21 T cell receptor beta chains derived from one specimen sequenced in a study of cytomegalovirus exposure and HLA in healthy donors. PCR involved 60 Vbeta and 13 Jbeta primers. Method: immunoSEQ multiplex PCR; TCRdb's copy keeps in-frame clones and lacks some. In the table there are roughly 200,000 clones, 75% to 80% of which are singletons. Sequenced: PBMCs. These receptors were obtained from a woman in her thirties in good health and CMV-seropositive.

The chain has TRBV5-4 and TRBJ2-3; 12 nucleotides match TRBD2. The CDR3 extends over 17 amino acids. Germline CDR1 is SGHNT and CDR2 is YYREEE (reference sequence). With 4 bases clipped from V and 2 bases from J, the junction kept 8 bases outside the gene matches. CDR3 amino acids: CASSTESSGGATDTQYF. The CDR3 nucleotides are TGTGCCAGCAGCACTGAATCTAGCGGGGGGGCCACAGATACGCAGTATTTT.

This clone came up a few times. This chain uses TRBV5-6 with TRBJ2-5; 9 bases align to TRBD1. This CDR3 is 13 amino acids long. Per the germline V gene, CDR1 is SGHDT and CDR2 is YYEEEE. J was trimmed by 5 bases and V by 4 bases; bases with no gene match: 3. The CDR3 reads CASSGTGIETQYF. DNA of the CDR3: TGTGCCAGCAGCGGGACAGGGATTGAGACCCAGTACTTC. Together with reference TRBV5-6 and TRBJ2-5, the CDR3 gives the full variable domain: DAGVTQSPTHLIKTRGQQVTLRCSPKSGHDTVSWYQQALGQGPQFIFQYYEEEERQRGNFPDRFSGHQFPNYSSELNVNALLLGDSALYLCASSGTGIETQYFGPGTRLLVL.

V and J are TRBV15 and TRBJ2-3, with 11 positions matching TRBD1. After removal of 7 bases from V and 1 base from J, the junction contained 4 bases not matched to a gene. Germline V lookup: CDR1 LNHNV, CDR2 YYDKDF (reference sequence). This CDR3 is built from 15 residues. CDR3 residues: CATKPDRGRTDTQYF. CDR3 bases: TGTGCCACCAAGCCGGACAGGGGGCGCACAGATACGCAGTATTTT.

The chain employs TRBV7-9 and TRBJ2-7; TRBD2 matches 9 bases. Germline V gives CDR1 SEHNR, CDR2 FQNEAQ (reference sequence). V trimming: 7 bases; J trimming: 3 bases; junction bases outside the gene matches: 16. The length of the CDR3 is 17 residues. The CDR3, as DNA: TGTGCCAGCACCCTGGGAAGCGGGGGGACCCCACTCTACGAGCAGTACTTC. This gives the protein CASTLGSGGTPLYEQYF.

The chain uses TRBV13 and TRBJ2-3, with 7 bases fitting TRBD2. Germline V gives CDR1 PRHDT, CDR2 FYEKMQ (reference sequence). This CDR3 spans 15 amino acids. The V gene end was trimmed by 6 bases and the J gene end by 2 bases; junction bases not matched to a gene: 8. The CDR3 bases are TGTGCCAGCAGTTCCCGGGAGGTTGACACAGATACGCAGTATTTT. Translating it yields CASSSREVDTDTQYF.

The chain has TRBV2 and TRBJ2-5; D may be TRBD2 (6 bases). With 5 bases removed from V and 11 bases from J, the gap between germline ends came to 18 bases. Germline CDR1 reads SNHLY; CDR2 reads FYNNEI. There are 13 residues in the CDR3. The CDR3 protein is CASSSDRESVQYF. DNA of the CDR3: TGTGCCAGCAGTTCTGACCGGGAGTCGGTTCAGTACTTC.

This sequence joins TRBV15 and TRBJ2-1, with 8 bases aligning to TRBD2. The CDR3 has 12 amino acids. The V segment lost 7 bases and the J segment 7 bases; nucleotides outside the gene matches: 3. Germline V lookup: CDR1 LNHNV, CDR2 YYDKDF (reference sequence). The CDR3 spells CATTSGSNEQFF. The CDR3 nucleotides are TGTGCCACCACAAGCGGGAGTAATGAGCAGTTCTTC.

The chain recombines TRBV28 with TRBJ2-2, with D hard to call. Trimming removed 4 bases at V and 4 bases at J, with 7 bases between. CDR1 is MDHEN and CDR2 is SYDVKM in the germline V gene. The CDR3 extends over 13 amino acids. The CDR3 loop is CASSSHTTGELFF. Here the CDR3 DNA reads TGTGCCAGCAGTTCACATACCACCGGGGAGCTGTTTTTT.

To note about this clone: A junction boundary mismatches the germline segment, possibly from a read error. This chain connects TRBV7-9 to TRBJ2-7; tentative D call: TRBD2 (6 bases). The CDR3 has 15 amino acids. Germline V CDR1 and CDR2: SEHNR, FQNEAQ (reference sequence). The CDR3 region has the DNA TGTTCCAGCAGCCCAATTAGCGGTAAATCCTACGAGCAGTACTTC. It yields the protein CSSSPISGKSYEQYF. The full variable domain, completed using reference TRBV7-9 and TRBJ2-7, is DTGVSQNPRHKITKRGQNVTFRCDPISEHNRLYWYRQTLGQGPEFLTYFQNEAQLEKSRLLSDRFSAERPKGSFSTLEIQRTEQGDSAMYLCSSSPISGKSYEQYFGPGTRLTVT.

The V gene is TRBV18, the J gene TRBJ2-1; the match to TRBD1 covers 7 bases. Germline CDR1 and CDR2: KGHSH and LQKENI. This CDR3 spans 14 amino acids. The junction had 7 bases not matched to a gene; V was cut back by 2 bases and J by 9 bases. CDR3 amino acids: CASSPVGQEAEQFF. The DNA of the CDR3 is TGTGCCAGCTCACCAGTTGGACAGGAGGCTGAGCAGTTCTTC.

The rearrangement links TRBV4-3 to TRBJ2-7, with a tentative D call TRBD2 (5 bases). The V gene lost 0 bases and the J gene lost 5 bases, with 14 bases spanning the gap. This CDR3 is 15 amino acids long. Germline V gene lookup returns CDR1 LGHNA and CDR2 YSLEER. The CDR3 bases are TGCGCCAGCAGCCAAGATCGGCGAGGGATACACGAGCAGTACTTC. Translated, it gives CASSQDRRGIHEQYF.

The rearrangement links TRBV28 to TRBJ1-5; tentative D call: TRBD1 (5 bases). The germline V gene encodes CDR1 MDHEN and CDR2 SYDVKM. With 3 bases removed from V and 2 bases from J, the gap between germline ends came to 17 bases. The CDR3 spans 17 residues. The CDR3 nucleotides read TGTGCCAGCAGTTTCGGGGGTAGGGGAGAGGGCAATCAGCCCCAGCATTTT. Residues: CASSFGGRGEGNQPQHF.

Here the CDR3 DNA reads TGTGCCTGGAGTGAGGTTTGGGGAGGCTATGGCTACACCTTC. It translates to CAWSEVWGGYGYTF. The chain employs TRBV30 and TRBJ1-2; D call uncertain. The CDR3 covers 14 residues. Trimming shortened V by 1 base and J by 4 bases, and 13 bases separated the two germline ends. Germline V gives CDR1 GTSNPN, CDR2 SVGIG (reference sequence).

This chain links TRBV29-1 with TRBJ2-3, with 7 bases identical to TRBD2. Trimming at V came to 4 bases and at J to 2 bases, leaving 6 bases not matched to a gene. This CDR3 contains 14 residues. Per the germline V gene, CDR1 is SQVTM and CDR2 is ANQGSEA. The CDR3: CSVATGGLTDTQYF. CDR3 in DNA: TGCAGCGTTGCAACGGGAGGCCTCACAGATACGCAGTATTTT.

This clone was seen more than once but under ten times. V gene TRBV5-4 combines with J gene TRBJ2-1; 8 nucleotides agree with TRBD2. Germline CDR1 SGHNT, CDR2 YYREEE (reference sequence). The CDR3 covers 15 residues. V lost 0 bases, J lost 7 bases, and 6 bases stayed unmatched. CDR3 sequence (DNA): TGTGCCAGCAGCTTGGTCAGCGGGGGAGGGAATGAGCAGTTCTTC. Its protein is CASSLVSGGGNEQFF.

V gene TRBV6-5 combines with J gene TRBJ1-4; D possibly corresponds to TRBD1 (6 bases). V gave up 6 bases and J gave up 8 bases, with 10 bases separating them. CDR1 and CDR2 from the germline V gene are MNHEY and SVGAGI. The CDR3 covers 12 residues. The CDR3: CASRNRDEKLFF. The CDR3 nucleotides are TGTGCCAGCAGAAACAGGGACGAAAAACTGTTTTTT.

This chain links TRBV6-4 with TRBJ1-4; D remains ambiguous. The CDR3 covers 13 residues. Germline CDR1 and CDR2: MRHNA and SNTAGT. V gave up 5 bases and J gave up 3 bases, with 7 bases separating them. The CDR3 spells CASSSNANEKLFF. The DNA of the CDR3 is TGTGCCAGCAGTTCAAATGCTAATGAAAAACTGTTTTTT.

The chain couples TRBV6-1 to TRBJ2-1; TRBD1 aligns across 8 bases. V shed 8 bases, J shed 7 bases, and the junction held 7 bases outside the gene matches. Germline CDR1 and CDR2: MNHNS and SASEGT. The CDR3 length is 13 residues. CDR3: CASQRDRFNEQFF. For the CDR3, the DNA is TGTGCCAGCCAGAGGGACAGGTTTAATGAGCAGTTCTTC.

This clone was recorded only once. The CDR3 spells CASSPAGFSYNEQFF. The DNA of the CDR3 is TGCGCCAGCAGCCCAGCGGGATTCTCCTACAATGAGCAGTTCTTC. The genes are TRBV4-1 and TRBJ2-1, with 7 bases matching TRBD2. V trimming: 4 bases; J trimming: 0 bases; junction bases outside the gene matches: 3. The CDR3 is 15 residues long. Germline CDR1 reads MGHRA; CDR2 reads YSYEKL.

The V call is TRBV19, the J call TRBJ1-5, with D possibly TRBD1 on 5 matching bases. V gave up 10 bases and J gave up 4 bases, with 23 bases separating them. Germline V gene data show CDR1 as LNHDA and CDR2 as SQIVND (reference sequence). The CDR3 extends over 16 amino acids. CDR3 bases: TGTGCCACCCTTCTACGAGGCGGTAGGGGTAATCAGCCCCAGCATTTT. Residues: CATLLRGGRGNQPQHF.

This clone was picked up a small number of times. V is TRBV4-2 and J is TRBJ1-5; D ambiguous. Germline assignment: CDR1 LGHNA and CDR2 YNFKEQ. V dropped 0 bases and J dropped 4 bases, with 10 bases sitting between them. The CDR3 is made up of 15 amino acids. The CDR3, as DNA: TGTGCCAGCAGCCAAGACCTGGTTACAAATCAGCCCCAGCATTTT. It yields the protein CASSQDLVTNQPQHF.